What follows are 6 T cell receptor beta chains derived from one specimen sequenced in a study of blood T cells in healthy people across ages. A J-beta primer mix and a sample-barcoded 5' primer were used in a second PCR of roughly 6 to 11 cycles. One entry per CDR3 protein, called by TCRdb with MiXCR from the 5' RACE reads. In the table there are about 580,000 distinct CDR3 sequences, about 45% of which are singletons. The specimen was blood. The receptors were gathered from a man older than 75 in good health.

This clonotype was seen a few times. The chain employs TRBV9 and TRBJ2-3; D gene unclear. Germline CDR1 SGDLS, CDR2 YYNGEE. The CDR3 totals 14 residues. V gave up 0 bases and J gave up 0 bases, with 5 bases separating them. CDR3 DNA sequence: TGTGCCAGCAGCGTAGGTTTCAGCACAGATACGCAGTATTTT. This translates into CASSVGFSTDTQYF. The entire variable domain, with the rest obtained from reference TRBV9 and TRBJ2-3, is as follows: DSGVTQTPKHLITATGQRVTLRCSPRSGDLSVYWYQQSLDQGLQFLIQYYNGEERAKGNILERFSAQQFPDLHSELNLSSLELGDSALYFCASSVGFSTDTQYFGPGTRLTVL.

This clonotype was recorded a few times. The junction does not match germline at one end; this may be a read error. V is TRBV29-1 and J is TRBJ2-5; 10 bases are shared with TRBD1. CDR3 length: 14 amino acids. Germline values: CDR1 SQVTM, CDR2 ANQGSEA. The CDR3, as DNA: TGCAGCGTTAAAGACAGGGGGCGAGCGGAGACCCAGTACTTC. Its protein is CSVKDRGRAETQYF.

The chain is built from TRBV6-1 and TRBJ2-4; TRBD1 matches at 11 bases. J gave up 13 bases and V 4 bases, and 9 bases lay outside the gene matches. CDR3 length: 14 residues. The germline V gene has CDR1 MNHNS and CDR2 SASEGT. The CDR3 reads CASSGMDRGLEQYF. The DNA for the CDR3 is TGTGCCAGCAGTGGGATGGACAGGGGGCTTGAGCAGTACTTC.

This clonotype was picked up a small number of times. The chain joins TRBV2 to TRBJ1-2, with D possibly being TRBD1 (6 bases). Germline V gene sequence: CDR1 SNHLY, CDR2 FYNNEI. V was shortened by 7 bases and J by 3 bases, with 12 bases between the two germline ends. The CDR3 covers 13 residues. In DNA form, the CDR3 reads TGTGCCAGCAATCAGGGGTCGGACTATGGCTACACCTTC. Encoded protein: CASNQGSDYGYTF.

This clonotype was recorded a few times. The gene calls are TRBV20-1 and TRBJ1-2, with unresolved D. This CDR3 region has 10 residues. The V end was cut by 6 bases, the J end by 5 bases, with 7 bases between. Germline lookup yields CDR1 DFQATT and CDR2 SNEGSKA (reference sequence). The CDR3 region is CSAYLYGYTF. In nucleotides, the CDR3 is TGCAGTGCCTACCTATATGGCTACACCTTC.

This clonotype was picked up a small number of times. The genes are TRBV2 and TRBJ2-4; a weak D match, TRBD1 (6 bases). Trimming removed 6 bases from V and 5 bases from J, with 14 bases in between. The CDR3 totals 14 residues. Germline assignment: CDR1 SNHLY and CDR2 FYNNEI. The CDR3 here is CASRQDSTENIQYF. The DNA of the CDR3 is TGTGCCAGCAGACAGGACAGTACGGAAAACATTCAGTACTTC. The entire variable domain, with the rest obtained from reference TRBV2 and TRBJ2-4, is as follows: EPEVTQTPSHQVTQMGQEVILRCVPISNHLYFYWYRQILGQKVEFLVSFYNNEISEKSEIFDDQFSVERPDGSNFTLKIRSTKLEDSAMYFCASRQDSTENIQYFGAGTRLSVL.